One sample yielded the 27 T cell receptor beta chains listed below, sequenced in a study of Graves' ophthalmopathy and Graves' hyperthyroidism. Amplification of TCR beta CDR3 regions used RNA transcripts. The first round was an RT-PCR with HTBI primers, and the second round was a multiplex PCR. TCRdb reprocessed the multiplex PCR reads with MiXCR, giving one entry per CDR3 protein. The table shows about 390,000 distinct CDR3 sequences, with 15% occurring only once. The sequenced sample consisted of peripheral blood. The receptors shown here come from a woman between 18 and 29 years old with stable Graves' hyperthyroidism.

This clonotype was seen many times. The chain is built from TRBV12-3 or TRBV12-4 and TRBJ2-7; D not resolved. V shed 2 bases and J shed 0 bases, with 17 bases lying between them. There are 17 residues in the CDR3. The CDR3 DNA follows: TGTGCCAGCAGTTTACTTGGTTGGACGGAGAGCTCCTACGAGCAGTACTTC. This sequence encodes CASSLLGWTESSYEQYF.

This clonotype was seen repeatedly, ten times or more. This rearrangement joins TRBV2 to TRBJ1-5; 8 bases agree with TRBD1. Germline CDR1 is SNHLY and CDR2 is FYNNEI. The junction had 7 bases not matched to a gene; V was cut back by 6 bases and J by 3 bases. The CDR3 runs to 15 residues. CDR3: CASRAGQGLNQPQHF. CDR3 nucleotide sequence: TGTGCCAGCAGGGCAGGACAGGGCCTCAATCAGCCCCAGCATTTT.

This chain links TRBV5-5 with TRBJ2-7, with TRBD1 as a possible D gene (6 bases). CDR3 size: 14 residues. The V end lost 7 bases, the J end lost 4 bases, and 18 bases lay between the germline ends. Germline CDR1 reads SGHKS; CDR2 reads YYEKEE (reference sequence). For the CDR3, the DNA is TGTGCCAGCGTTGCGCGGACAGACAAGTACGAGCAGTACTTC. Translating it yields CASVARTDKYEQYF. Looking up the rest from reference TRBV5-5 and TRBJ2-7 gives the full variable domain: DAGVTQSPTHLIKTRGQQVTLRCSPISGHKSVSWYQQVLGQGPQFIFQYYEKEERGRGNFPDRFSARQFPNYSSELNVNALLLGDSALYLCASVARTDKYEQYFGPGTRLTVT.

The V call is TRBV6-1, the J call TRBJ1-2; D gene ambiguous. The ends were cut back, 6 bases at V and 0 bases at J, with 8 bases in the middle. The CDR3 totals 13 residues. The germline V gene encodes CDR1 MNHNS and CDR2 SASEGT. This CDR3 is CASRRDPNYGYTF. CDR3 sequence (DNA): TGTGCCAGCAGGCGGGATCCTAACTATGGCTACACCTTC.

This clonotype has ten or more counts. The chain recombines TRBV5-1 with TRBJ1-5; D possibly corresponds to TRBD1 (6 bases). CDR1 is SGHRS, CDR2 YFSETQ, per germline. V gave up 0 bases and J gave up 3 bases, with 7 bases separating them. The CDR3 is 14 amino acids. The DNA of the CDR3 is TGCGCCAGCAGCTTGGGGGACATCAATCAGCCCCAGCATTTT. It codes for CASSLGDINQPQHF.

This clonotype was detected ten times or more. The chain couples TRBV7-2 to TRBJ1-2; D gene uncertain. In germline, CDR1 is SGHTA, CDR2 FQGNSA. The CDR3 is 14 residues long. The V gene lost 5 bases and the J gene lost 4 bases, with 14 bases spanning the gap. The CDR3, as DNA: TGTGCCAGCAGCCTCACGGGAATGGGCTATGGCTACACCTTC. Translation: CASSLTGMGYGYTF.

The CDR3 DNA reads TGTGCCAGCAGCTGGGGGACCCCCGAAGCTTTCTTT. It is translated as CASSWGTPEAFF. The chain carries TRBV7-2 and TRBJ1-1, with D possibly TRBD1 on 5 matching bases. CDR1 SGHTA and CDR2 FQGNSA come from the germline V gene. Trimming left V 4 bases short and J 8 bases short, with 11 bases between. The CDR3 loop spans 12 amino acids.

This clonotype was found a few times. This chain links TRBV20-1 with TRBJ2-7; the D gene is possibly TRBD2 (6 bases). Germline CDR1 is DFQATT and CDR2 is SNEGSKA (reference sequence). The CDR3 consists of 13 residues. The V gene lost 6 bases and the J gene lost 3 bases, with 15 bases spanning the gap. The CDR3 loop reads CSAQAGGDYEQYF. DNA of the CDR3: TGCAGTGCCCAGGCCGGGGGAGACTACGAGCAGTACTTC.

This clonotype has a count of ten or more. The chain joins TRBV5-8 to TRBJ1-3; unclear D gene. This CDR3 contains 16 residues. Trimming left V 0 bases short and J 2 bases short, with 12 bases between. The germline CDR1 and CDR2 sequences are SGHTS and YDEGEE. CDR3 in amino acids: CASSLGTTGAGNTIYF. CDR3 DNA: TGTGCCAGCAGCTTGGGGACCACCGGGGCTGGAAACACCATATATTTT. The complete variable domain, with remaining parts taken from reference TRBV5-8 and TRBJ1-3, reads EAGVTQSPTHLIKTRGQQATLRCSPISGHTSVYWYQQALGLGLQFLLWYDEGEERNRGNFPPRFSGRQFPNYSSELNVNALELEDSALYLCASSLGTTGAGNTIYFGEGSWLTVV.

The rearrangement links TRBV6-2 or TRBV6-3 to TRBJ1-5; D is uncertain. The CDR3 has 14 residues. Germline CDR1 reads MNHEY; CDR2 reads SVGEGT. V was clipped by 5 bases and J by 4 bases, with 12 bases between them. CDR3 in DNA: TGTGCCAGCAGTCCCCGGACCCAAAATCAGCCCCAGCATTTT. Translation gives CASSPRTQNQPQHF.

This clonotype was seen at least ten times. V gene TRBV19 combines with J gene TRBJ1-5, with 10 bases aligning to TRBD1. This CDR3 spans 17 amino acids. Per the germline V gene, CDR1 is LNHDA and CDR2 is SQIVND (reference sequence). V shed 4 bases and J 1 base; nucleotides not matched to a gene: 7. The CDR3 loop is CASSTRQGAVSNQPQHF. The CDR3 DNA is TGTGCCAGTAGTACCAGACAGGGGGCTGTGAGCAATCAGCCCCAGCATTTT. Looking up the rest from reference TRBV19 and TRBJ1-5 gives the full variable domain: DGGITQSPKYLFRKEGQNVTLSCEQNLNHDAMYWYRQDPGQGLRLIYYSQIVNDFQKGDIAEGYSVSREKKESFPLTVTSAQKNPTAFYLCASSTRQGAVSNQPQHFGDGTRLSIL.

This clonotype was detected ten times or more. The chain uses TRBV6-5 and TRBJ2-2, with 8 bases aligning to TRBD1. Trimming cost V 4 bases and J 6 bases; bases outside gene matches: 4. Germline CDR1 and CDR2: MNHEY and SVGAGI. The CDR3 length is 14 residues. The CDR3 loop reads CASSSGGSAGELFF. Here the CDR3 DNA reads TGTGCCAGCAGTTCAGGGGGCTCGGCCGGGGAGCTGTTTTTT.

This clonotype was detected only a few times. The chain carries TRBV11-2 and TRBJ2-7; 9 bases are shared with TRBD1. V lost 5 bases and J lost 0; bases outside the gene matches: 8. CDR3 size: 16 residues. Germline CDR1 is SGHAT and CDR2 is FQNNGV. CDR3 in DNA: TGTGCCAGCAGCCCCGGACAGGGGAGGGGCTCCTACGAGCAGTACTTC. Residues: CASSPGQGRGSYEQYF.

The sample holds many counts of this clonotype. This chain joins TRBV6-5 and TRBJ2-5; TRBD2 aligns across 13 bases. The V gene's germline CDR1 is MNHEY and CDR2 SVGAGI. The CDR3 runs to 15 residues. V gave up 6 bases and J gave up 3 bases; unmatched junction bases: 4. The CDR3 is CASRRLAGGKETQYF. The CDR3 DNA is TGTGCCAGCAGACGACTAGCGGGGGGTAAAGAGACCCAGTACTTC.

This clonotype was observed many times. CDR3 DNA sequence: TGTGCCAGCAGCCAGACAGGGGGATTCAGGACACCCCTCCACTTT. As protein: CASSQTGGFRTPLHF. The chain combines TRBV14 with TRBJ1-6, with TRBD1 matching 9 bases. Germline CDR1 and CDR2: SGHDN and FVKESK. The V segment lost 3 bases and the J segment 11 bases; nucleotides outside the gene matches: 8. The CDR3 is 15 residues long.

As to this clonotype: Being one base from a much bigger clone, this may be a read error. As the CDR3 is not closed by the conserved phenylalanine or tryptophan, this likely results from a read error. The chain combines TRBV7-6 with TRBJ2-2; 7 nucleotides agree with TRBD1. Germline CDR1 is SGHVS and CDR2 is FNYEAQ. Trimming at V came to 11 bases and at J to 2 bases, leaving 5 bases not matched to a gene. This CDR3 has 13 amino acids. The CDR3 is CAGTVNNTGELFS. The CDR3 nucleotides are TGTGCCGGGACAGTAAACAACACCGGGGAGCTGTTTTCT.

This clonotype was observed at least ten times. The chain is built from TRBV5-1 and TRBJ2-7, with 7 bases matching TRBD2. CDR3 length: 12 amino acids. Germline V gives CDR1 SGHRS, CDR2 YFSETQ. Trimming at V came to 7 bases and at J to 7 bases, leaving 8 bases not matched to a gene. The CDR3 DNA follows: TGCGCCAGCCGGGAGCGGGGTGATGAGCAGTACTTC. It is translated as CASRERGDEQYF.

This clonotype was found many times. The rearrangement links TRBV11-2 to TRBJ2-7; 15 bases are shared with TRBD2. Germline CDR1 is SGHAT and CDR2 is FQNNGV. J was trimmed by 3 bases and V by 2 bases; bases with no gene match: 5. This CDR3 has 17 amino acids. This CDR3 is CASSLRGLAGGLYEQYF. CDR3 nucleotide sequence: TGTGCCAGCAGCTTAAGGGGACTAGCGGGGGGACTCTACGAGCAGTACTTC.

The chain joins TRBV12-3 or TRBV12-4 to TRBJ2-7; a weak D match, TRBD2 (6 bases). V lost 6 bases to trimming and J lost 7 bases, with 28 bases between them. The CDR3 extends over 17 amino acids. The CDR3 region is CASSEDEFGTPLKEQYF. CDR3 coding DNA: TGTGCCAGCAGCGAAGACGAGTTCGGGACTCCTCTTAAAGAGCAGTACTTC.

V usage is TRBV5-5 and J usage is TRBJ1-2; TRBD1 agrees at 8 bases. CDR3 size: 15 residues. With V trimmed by 0 bases and J by 6 bases, 7 bases remained unmatched. In germline, CDR1 is SGHKS, CDR2 YYEKEE (reference sequence). CDR3 sequence: CASSLALRTGNGYTF. The CDR3 DNA reads as TGTGCCAGCAGCTTGGCCCTTCGGACAGGGAATGGCTACACCTTC.

This clonotype occurred many times. V gene TRBV4-1 combines with J gene TRBJ1-1; perhaps TRBD1 as D (5 bases). Germline CDR1 MGHRA, CDR2 YSYEKL. V dropped 1 base and J dropped 5 bases, with 20 bases sitting between them. The CDR3 has 17 residues. The CDR3 reads CASSQGPQVRLETEAFF. The CDR3 DNA sequence: TGCGCCAGCAGCCAAGGACCACAGGTTCGGTTGGAGACTGAAGCTTTCTTT.

This clonotype was seen many times. The CDR3 loop is CSVPGLLARELFF. The CDR3 DNA sequence: TGCAGCGTTCCGGGACTTCTCGCCAGGGAGCTGTTTTTT. The J gene is TRBJ2-2, the V gene TRBV29-1; tentative D call: TRBD2 (6 bases). This CDR3 is 13 amino acids long. Germline CDR1 reads SQVTM; CDR2 reads ANQGSEA. V lost 5 bases, J lost 9 bases, and 16 bases lay in between.

This rearrangement joins TRBV20-1 to TRBJ2-4, with 8 bases that match TRBD2. The J call may be incorrect, as the DNA end agrees better with TRBJ2-1. This CDR3 is 13 amino acids long. Germline V gives CDR1 DFQATT, CDR2 SNEGSKA (reference sequence). CDR3 coding DNA: TGCAGTGCACCCGCCAACGGGGGGGTTGGGCAGTTCTTC. Encoded protein: CSAPANGGVGQFF.

In this sample, this clonotype turned up many times. A much larger clone sits a single nucleotide away, making a read error possible. The chain employs TRBV29-1 and TRBJ1-1; D is undetermined. The CDR3 is 11 residues long. V lost 5 bases to trimming and J lost 1 base, with 5 bases between them. Looked up from germline, CDR1 is SQVTM and CDR2 is ANQGSEA. CDR3 in DNA: TGCAGCGTTCACAGGAACACTGAAGCTTTCTTT. It yields the protein CSVHRNTEAFF.

This clonotype was seen repeatedly, ten times or more. The J gene is TRBJ1-1, the V gene TRBV19; no firm D call. This CDR3 has 15 amino acids. Per germline, CDR1 LNHDA and CDR2 SQIVND (reference sequence). V dropped 1 base and J dropped 4 bases, with 13 bases sitting between them. The CDR3 loop reads CASSIGAVAGTEAFF. The CDR3 DNA sequence: TGTGCCAGTAGTATAGGTGCCGTTGCAGGCACTGAAGCTTTCTTT. Full variable domain (outside the CDR3, taken from reference TRBV19 and TRBJ1-1): DGGITQSPKYLFRKEGQNVTLSCEQNLNHDAMYWYRQDPGQGLRLIYYSQIVNDFQKGDIAEGYSVSREKKESFPLTVTSAQKNPTAFYLCASSIGAVAGTEAFFGQGTRLTVV.

The V gene is TRBV2, the J gene TRBJ1-1, with a possible D match to TRBD1 (5 bases). Germline V gene sequence: CDR1 SNHLY, CDR2 FYNNEI. V lost 6 bases and J 6 bases, leaving 23 bases between the germline ends. This CDR3 contains 16 residues. The CDR3 sequence: CASRNFTGTQNAEAFF. As DNA, the CDR3 is TGTGCCAGCAGGAATTTCACCGGGACCCAAAACGCTGAAGCTTTCTTT.

This clonotype was detected ten times or more. The J gene is TRBJ2-7, the V gene TRBV7-8; D is unclear. The CDR3 spans 14 residues. V was shortened by 5 bases and J by 1 base, with 12 bases between the two germline ends. CDR1 is SGHVS and CDR2 is FQNEAQ in the germline V gene. The CDR3 DNA sequence: TGTGCCAGCAGCCCGGAAGTGAAATCCTACGAGCAGTACTTC. Protein sequence: CASSPEVKSYEQYF.